The T cell receptor (beta chain) under discussion was sequenced for a study of T-cell memory formation after mild COVID-19. The sample holds a few counts of this clonotype. V lost 3 bases and J lost 1, with 12 bases in between. This CDR3 has 15 amino acids. CDR1 and CDR2 from the germline V gene are LGHNA and YNFKEQ. TCRdb re-derived calls from the 5' RACE reads in MiXCR, one entry per CDR3 protein. Among about 340,000 distinct CDR3 sequences listed, approximately 15% were seen once. V is TRBV4-2 and J is TRBJ2-5; D ambiguous. This clonotype was sampled from a man younger than 30 who had mild COVID-19 (a few samples of this study predate the infection). Cell type and time point are not known. Sample: PBMCs or a T cell subset sorted from them (not recorded which). The CDR3 is CASSHDQYSQETQYF. CDR3 bases: TGTGCCAGCAGCCACGACCAGTACTCCCAAGAGACCCAGTACTTC.